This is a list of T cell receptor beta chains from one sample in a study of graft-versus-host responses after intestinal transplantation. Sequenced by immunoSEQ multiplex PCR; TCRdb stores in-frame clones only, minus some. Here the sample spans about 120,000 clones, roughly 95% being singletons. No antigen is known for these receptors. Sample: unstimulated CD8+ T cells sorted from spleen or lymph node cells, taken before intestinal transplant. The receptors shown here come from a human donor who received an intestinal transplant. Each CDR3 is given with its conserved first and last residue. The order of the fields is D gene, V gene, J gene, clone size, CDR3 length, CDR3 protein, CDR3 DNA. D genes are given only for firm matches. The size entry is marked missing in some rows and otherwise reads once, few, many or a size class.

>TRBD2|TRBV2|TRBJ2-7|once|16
CASIPAGGLSSYEQYF
TGTGCCAGCATCCCCGCGGGGGGTTTAAGCTCCTACGAGCAGTACTTC
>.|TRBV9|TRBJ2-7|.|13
CASSATSGYEQYF
TGTGCCAGCAGCGCTACCTCAGGGTACGAGCAGTACTTC
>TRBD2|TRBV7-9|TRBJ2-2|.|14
CASSRGDDTGELFF
TGTGCCAGCTCGCGGGGGGATGACACCGGGGAGCTGTTTTTT
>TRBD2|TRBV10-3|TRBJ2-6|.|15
CAISGGVPRANVLTF
TGTGCCATCAGCGGGGGGGTGCCTAGGGCCAACGTCCTGACTTTC
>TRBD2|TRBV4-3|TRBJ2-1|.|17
CASSYGLRGLASNEQFF
TGCGCCAGCAGCTACGGACTTCGGGGACTAGCGAGCAATGAGCAGTTCTTC
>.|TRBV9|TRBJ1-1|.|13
CASSGLWGTEAFF
TGTGCCAGCAGCGGTCTCTGGGGCACTGAAGCTTTCTTT
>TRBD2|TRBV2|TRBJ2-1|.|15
CASSDEGGNYNEQFF
TGTGCCAGCAGTGACGAGGGAGGGAATTACAATGAGCAGTTCTTC
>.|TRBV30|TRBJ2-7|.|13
CAYTDTRSYEQYF
TGTGCCTACACCGACACAAGATCCTACGAGCAGTACTTC
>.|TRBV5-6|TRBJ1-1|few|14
CASSELTGWTEAFF
TGTGCCAGCAGCGAGCTGACAGGATGGACTGAAGCTTTCTTT
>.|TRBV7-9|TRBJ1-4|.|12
CASHSTNEKLFF
TGTGCCAGCCATTCAACTAATGAAAAACTGTTTTTT
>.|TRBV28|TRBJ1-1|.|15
CASSLVPGGNTEAFF
TGTGCCAGCAGTTTGGTTCCGGGTGGGAACACTGAAGCTTTCTTT
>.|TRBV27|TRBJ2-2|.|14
CASSFSGRTGELFF
TGTGCCAGCAGTTTCTCGGGACGTACCGGGGAGCTGTTTTTT
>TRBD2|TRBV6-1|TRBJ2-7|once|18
CASSETPPPLAESYEQYF
TGTGCCAGCAGTGAAACTCCTCCCCCACTAGCGGAATCCTACGAGCAGTACTTC
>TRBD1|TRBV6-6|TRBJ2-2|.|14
CASSLTGGSGELFF
TGTGCCAGCAGTTTAACAGGGGGCTCCGGGGAGCTGTTTTTT
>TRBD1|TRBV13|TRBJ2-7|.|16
CASSLRGDRNSYEQYF
TGTGCCAGCAGCTTAAGGGGGGACAGGAACTCCTACGAGCAGTACTTC
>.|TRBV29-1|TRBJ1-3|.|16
CSVKVLNANSGNTIYF
TGCAGCGTTAAAGTTCTCAACGCCAACTCTGGAAACACCATATATTTT
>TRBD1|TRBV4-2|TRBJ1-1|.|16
CASSQRTGQGAAEAFF
TGTGCCAGCAGCCAACGAACGGGACAGGGGGCCGCTGAAGCTTTCTTT
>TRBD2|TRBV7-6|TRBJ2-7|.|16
CASPPSLGGPTYEQYF
TGTGCCAGCCCCCCCTCGTTGGGAGGGCCGACCTACGAGCAGTACTTC
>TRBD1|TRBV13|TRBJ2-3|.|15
CASSSRTGRTDTQYF
TGTGCCAGCAGCTCCCGGACAGGGCGCACAGATACGCAGTATTTT
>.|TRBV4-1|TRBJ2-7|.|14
CASSQGLNSYEQYF
TGCGCCAGCAGCCAAGGTTTGAACTCCTACGAGCAGTACTTC
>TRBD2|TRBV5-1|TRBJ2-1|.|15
CASGRGLAAYNEQFF
TGCGCCAGTGGCCGGGGACTAGCGGCCTACAATGAGCAGTTCTTC
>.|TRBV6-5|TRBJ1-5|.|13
CASSLGSYQPQHF
TGTGCCAGCAGTTTAGGGTCCTATCAGCCCCAGCATTTT
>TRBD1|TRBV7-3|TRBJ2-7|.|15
CASSLTGTDYDEQYF
TGTGCCAGCAGCTTGACCGGGACAGATTATGACGAGCAGTACTTC
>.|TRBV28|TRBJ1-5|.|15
CASSLQGARNQPQHF
TGTGCCAGCAGCCTACAAGGGGCGCGCAATCAGCCCCAGCATTTT
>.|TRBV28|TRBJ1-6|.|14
CASSWGAGDSPLHF
TGTGCCAGCAGTTGGGGGGCAGGGGATTCACCCCTCCACTTT